This entry features one T cell receptor (beta chain) sequence. Its antigen is not known. These data come from a study of CD8 T cells in Susac syndrome. Findings and limits, study-wide: Peak Susac CD8+ clonal expansion occurred in TEMRA cells and active patients. The authors found 15 to 20 Susac-specific public clones in total CD8+ repertoires and roughly five in CD8+ TEMRA repertoires. In its TCR sequencing and HLA analysis, the study acknowledged that the number of individuals was relatively small.

The CD8+ and CD4+ T cells were isolated magnetically using a negative isolation approach, whereas the TEMRA cells were enriched by FACS. Germline V gives CDR1 SGHDT, CDR2 YYEEEE. V was pared by 4 bases and J by 4 bases, with 14 bases between. The CDR3 extends over 14 amino acids. With random hexamers, about 0.5 to 1 ug RNA was reverse transcribed. Each CDR3 protein gets one entry after TCRdb re-called the immunoSEQ multiplex PCR reads with MiXCR. The sample yields about 82,000 distinct CDR3 sequences, around 96% seen once. The J gene is TRBJ1-1, the V gene TRBV5-6, with D hard to call. The TCR originated in a human donor with Susac syndrome. What was sequenced was CD8+ T cells from PBMCs. CDR3 in DNA: TGTGCCAGCAGCCAAACTCGCCGGGGCACTGAAGCTTTCTTT. It codes for CASSQTRRGTEAFF.